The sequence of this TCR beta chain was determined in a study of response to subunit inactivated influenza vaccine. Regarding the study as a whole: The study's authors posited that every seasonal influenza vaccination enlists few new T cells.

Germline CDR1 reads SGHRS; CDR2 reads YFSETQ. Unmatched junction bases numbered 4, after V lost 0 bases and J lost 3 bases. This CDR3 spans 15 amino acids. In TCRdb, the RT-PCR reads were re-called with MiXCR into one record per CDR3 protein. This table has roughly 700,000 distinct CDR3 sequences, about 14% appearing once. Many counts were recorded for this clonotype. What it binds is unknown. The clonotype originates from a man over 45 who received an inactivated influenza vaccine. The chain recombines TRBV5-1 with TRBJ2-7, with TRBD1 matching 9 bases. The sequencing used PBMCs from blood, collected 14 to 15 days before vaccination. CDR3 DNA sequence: TGCGCCAGCAGCTTGGCACAGGGGGCATTCTACGAGCAGTACTTC. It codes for CASSLAQGAFYEQYF.